This TCR beta chain came from a study of shared clonotypes between healthy human individuals. Subsets obtained from CD4+ cells comprised CD45RA+ naive and CD45RA-negative memory cells. This CDR3 spans 14 amino acids. Germline loops: CDR1 SGHRS, CDR2 YFSETQ. Between the trimmed V and J ends, which lost 0 bases and 3 bases, there was a span of 9 bases. 150 to 250 ng DNA, about 28,000 T cell genomes, went into each sorted-subset replicate PCR. TCRdb's copy holds only in-frame clones and misses some; the assay was immunoSEQ multiplex PCR. The sample comprises about 2 million clones, 95% of which are singletons, and 0.1% to 0.15% rests with the top ten. Concerning this clone itself: Within the sample, other DNA sequences also encode this same CDR3.

V gene TRBV5-1 combines with J gene TRBJ2-5; perhaps TRBD2 as D (5 bases). Sequences were obtained from naive CD4+ T cells sorted from blood. Subset noted: CD45RA+ positively selected. The sequence was obtained from a man between 18 and 29 years old in good health. CDR3 coding DNA: TGCGCCAGCAGCTTGGGTAGCGTTGAAGAGACCCAGTACTTC. Protein sequence: CASSLGSVEETQYF.